Below are 13 T cell receptor beta chains sequenced from a single sample in a study of blood T cells in healthy people across ages. A second PCR of roughly 7 to 11 cycles used a sample-barcoded 5' primer and a J-beta primer mix. MiXCR, run by TCRdb on the 5' RACE reads, gives a single entry per CDR3 protein. The sample holds about 1.4 million distinct CDR3 sequences, roughly 59% seen once. The sequencing sample was made of blood. These receptors all stem from a man aged 18 to 29 in good health.

The chain recombines TRBV13 with TRBJ1-5; D perhaps matches TRBD1 (5 bases). Per germline, CDR1 PRHDT and CDR2 FYEKMQ (reference sequence). This CDR3 is built from 16 residues. Trimming took off 4 bases at V and 2 bases at J, with 15 bases between the two ends. The CDR3 sequence: CASSSRRAGRNQPQHF. CDR3 nucleotide sequence: TGTGCCAGCAGCTCACGGAGGGCAGGGCGCAATCAGCCCCAGCATTTT. Filled out from reference TRBV13 and TRBJ1-5, the complete variable domain reads AAGVIQSPRHLIKEKRETATLKCYPIPRHDTVYWYQQGPGQDPQFLISFYEKMQSDKGSIPDRFSAQQFSDYHSELNMSSLELGDSALYFCASSSRRAGRNQPQHFGDGTRLSIL.

The chain is built from TRBV5-4 and TRBJ1-2, with TRBD1 identical over 11 bases. Germline-derived CDR1 and CDR2 are SGHNT and YYREEE (reference sequence). The V gene end was trimmed by 3 bases and the J gene end by 4 bases; junction bases not matched to a gene: 8. The CDR3 is made up of 16 amino acids. CDR3: CASSYRPGQGVYGYTF. DNA of the CDR3: TGTGCCAGCAGCTACCGACCGGGACAGGGGGTCTATGGCTACACCTTC.

V gene TRBV9 combines with J gene TRBJ1-6; the D is unclear. This CDR3 is built from 16 residues. Between the trimmed V and J ends, which lost 0 bases and 0 bases, there was a span of 7 bases. Per the germline V gene, CDR1 is SGDLS and CDR2 is YYNGEE. CDR3 sequence (DNA): TGTGCCAGCAGCGTAGGCGGGAGCTCCTATAATTCACCCCTCCACTTT. Its protein is CASSVGGSSYNSPLHF.

This clonotype was counted only a few times. The rearrangement links TRBV28 to TRBJ2-7, with 9 bases identical to TRBD2. The V gene's germline CDR1 is MDHEN and CDR2 SYDVKM. The trim removed 4 bases at V and 4 bases at J, leaving 8 bases unmatched. The CDR3 runs to 15 residues. CDR3 sequence (DNA): TGTGCCAGCAGTTCCTCGATGCGGGGGGGGTACGAGCAGTACTTC. Translated: CASSSSMRGGYEQYF.

The gene calls are TRBV2 and TRBJ2-7; 11 bases are shared with TRBD2. CDR3 size: 17 residues. Losses at the gene ends were 5 bases for V and 2 bases for J; bases not matched to a gene: 11. Germline V gene lookup returns CDR1 SNHLY and CDR2 FYNNEI. CDR3 sequence (DNA): TGTGCCAGCAGTCCTTATCCCGCACTAGCGGGAGCCTACGAGCAGTACTTC. This gives the protein CASSPYPALAGAYEQYF.

Here the CDR3 DNA reads TGTGCCACCAGTGATCGAGGACAGGGGGTAGATACGCAGTATTTT. This translates into CATSDRGQGVDTQYF. The chain carries TRBV24-1 and TRBJ2-3, with TRBD1 matching over 10 bases. The CDR3 contains 15 residues. J lost 5 bases, V lost 3 bases, and 4 bases had no gene match. CDR1 is KGHDR, CDR2 SFDVKD, per germline.

This clonotype was seen more than once but under ten times. This chain joins TRBV5-6 and TRBJ2-7; weak D call: TRBD1 (6 bases). The V gene lost 0 bases and the J gene lost 6 bases, with 13 bases spanning the gap. The CDR3 is made up of 14 amino acids. From germline, CDR1 is SGHDT and CDR2 YYEEEE. In DNA, the CDR3 is TGTGCCAGCAGCTTGGTGGAACAGGGTTGCGAGCAGTACTTC. Translating gives CASSLVEQGCEQYF.

The V gene is TRBV19, the J gene TRBJ2-4; no reliable D call. The J call may be incorrect, as the DNA end agrees better with TRBJ2-7. There are 11 residues in the CDR3. The germline gives CDR1 LNHDA, CDR2 SQIVND (reference sequence). The CDR3, as DNA: TGTGCCAGTAGGTGGGTCTACGAGCAGTACTTC. Encoded protein: CASRWVYEQYF.

Only one count was recorded for this clonotype. This chain links TRBV20-1 with TRBJ2-3, with D hard to call. Germline V lookup: CDR1 DFQATT, CDR2 SNEGSKA (reference sequence). The ends were cut back, 0 bases at V and 0 bases at J, with 16 bases in the middle. The CDR3 runs 17 residues. The CDR3 sequence is CSARDLKTLPSTDTQYF. CDR3 bases: TGCAGTGCTAGAGACCTGAAAACTTTGCCTAGCACAGATACGCAGTATTTT.

The V gene is TRBV6-5, the J gene TRBJ2-5; D is unclear. Germline loops: CDR1 MNHEY, CDR2 SVGAGI. V was trimmed by 3 bases and J by 4 bases, leaving 9 bases between them. The CDR3 consists of 13 residues. CDR3 coding DNA: TGTGCCAGCAGTTATATGTCGGGAGAGACCCAGTACTTC. Its translation: CASSYMSGETQYF.

The chain couples TRBV29-1 to TRBJ2-7; no clear D. Trimming stripped 2 bases from V and 2 bases from J, with 10 bases between. The CDR3 is made up of 13 amino acids. The germline gives CDR1 SQVTM, CDR2 ANQGSEA. Here the CDR3 reads CSVELPATYEQYF. CDR3 coding DNA: TGCAGCGTTGAACTCCCGGCCACCTACGAGCAGTACTTC.

This chain uses TRBV20-1 with TRBJ2-1; a possible D gene is TRBD1 (5 bases). CDR3 size: 15 residues. V lost 0 bases and J lost 7, with 16 bases in between. Germline V gene sequence: CDR1 DFQATT, CDR2 SNEGSKA (reference sequence). The CDR3 DNA follows: TGCAGTGCTAGAGATGTTGACAGAGTCGAGAATGAGCAGTTCTTC. Translating gives CSARDVDRVENEQFF.

The V call is TRBV10-3, the J call TRBJ1-6, with D perhaps TRBD1 (6 bases). Per the germline V gene, CDR1 is ENHRY and CDR2 is SYGVKD. The CDR3 loop spans 15 amino acids. V lost 3 bases, J lost 6 bases, and 12 bases lay in between. CDR3 nucleotide sequence: TGTGCCATCAGTGAAGAGGTAGGGGGTAATTCACCCCTCCACTTT. This codes for CAISEEVGGNSPLHF.